The entry below describes one T cell receptor (beta chain). Its specificity is not known. Deletions cut 7 bases from V and 1 base from J, with 12 bases between. The germline V gene encodes CDR1 MNHNS and CDR2 SASEGT. The CDR3 is 14 residues long. This entry belongs to a study of PD-1 blockade in mismatch repair-deficient tumors. Turning to the study itself: Enrolled about 2013-2017, patients had progressing, pretreated mismatch repair-deficient cancers of 12 types. Study outcomes and limitations: Rapid post-treatment expansion, then contraction, generally preceding radiologic response, marked tumor-resident clones.

Here immunoSEQ multiplex PCR was the method, and the copy in TCRdb shows in-frame clones only, minus some. The repertoire holds fewer than 50,000 clones, with roughly 83% as singletons. Every patient had mismatch repair deficiency by PCR or immunohistochemistry. The chain couples TRBV6-1 to TRBJ2-3, with D tentatively TRBD1 (5 bases). Sequenced here: peripheral blood, sampled 4 weeks after starting pembrolizumab. This clonotype was obtained from an adult with mismatch repair-deficient cancer. The CDR3 sequence is CASKQDLGTDTQYF. The CDR3 DNA reads as TGTGCCAGCAAACAGGATTTGGGCACAGATACGCAGTATTTT.